The entry below describes one T cell receptor beta chain. Its antigen is still unknown. With V trimmed by 6 bases and J by 0 bases, 13 bases remained unmatched. This CDR3 has 17 residues. CDR1 and CDR2 from the germline V gene are DFQATT and SNEGSKA (reference sequence). The data are from a study of T-cell reconstitution after alpha-beta-depleted transplantation in children. Study-wide points: The authors attributed T-cell counts and diversity one year after transplant mostly to newly produced T cells. Surviving recipient T cells and thymic progenitors produced the high day-60 TCRbeta diversity seen in some patients. About two months after transplant, alpha-beta T cells reportedly came from several hundred expanded graft clones.

Unique molecular identifiers featured in how the TCRbeta library was prepared. TCRdb re-called the PCR reads through MiXCR, storing one row per CDR3 protein. The sample lists some 290,000 distinct CDR3 sequences, approximately 23% seen once, with roughly 9.7% in the top ten. The specimen was PBMCs, mostly from graft donor cells, collected 180 days after TCRalphabeta/CD19-depleted stem cell transplant. This rearrangement joins TRBV20-1 to TRBJ1-1; 10 nucleotides align to TRBD1. This receptor was obtained from a male patient under 18 who had a stem cell transplant for acute lymphoblastic leukemia, so the T cells may come from the graft donor. The CDR3 nucleotides read TGCAGTGCCCCTATCTTTGGGACAGGGGCCTTGAACACTGAAGCTTTCTTT. This codes for CSAPIFGTGALNTEAFF.